This TCR beta chain was profiled in a study of blood T cells in healthy people across ages. Primed by a sample-barcoded 5' primer and a J-beta primer mix, a second PCR proceeded for about 6 to 11 cycles. One entry per CDR3 protein results from TCRdb running MiXCR on the 5' RACE reads. Of around 1.7 million distinct CDR3 sequences listed, approximately 30% were seen once; the top ten hold more than 6%. CDR1 and CDR2 from the germline V gene are MNHEY and SVGAGI. Trimming pared 10 bases from V and 8 bases from J, leaving 18 bases between. The CDR3 spans 13 residues. The receptor's source is a woman between 25 and 40 years old in good health. The specimen sequenced was blood. The gene calls are TRBV6-5 and TRBJ2-1; D might be TRBD2 (7 bases). CDR3 region: CATRGGVGHEQFF. The CDR3, as DNA: TGTGCCACCCGAGGGGGGGTTGGCCATGAGCAGTTCTTC.